The sequence of this TCR beta chain was determined in a study of response to subunit inactivated influenza vaccine. Study conclusions and caveats: The authors proposed limited new T cell recruitment per seasonal influenza vaccination.

This clonotype was seen repeatedly, ten times or more. What it binds is not known. TCRdb re-analysed the RT-PCR reads in MiXCR, keeping a single row per CDR3 protein. The table lists roughly 160,000 distinct CDR3 sequences, approximately 10% of them singletons, with around 12% in the top ten. This CDR3 comprises 17 residues. The V gene lost 4 bases and the J gene lost 5 bases, with 21 bases spanning the gap. Looked up from germline, CDR1 is LGHNA and CDR2 is YNFKEQ. The sample consisted of non-naive T cells sorted from PBMCs, taken roughly 6 weeks after vaccination. The rearrangement uses TRBV4-2 and TRBJ2-1, with D maybe TRBD2 (6 bases). The clonotype originates from a man between 50 and 59 years old who received an inactivated influenza vaccine. CDR3 loop: CASSPLTGTDNNNEQFF. CDR3 DNA sequence: TGTGCCAGCAGCCCTTTGACCGGGACTGACAATAACAATGAGCAGTTCTTC.